The next 17 T cell receptor beta chains were all read from a single sample in a study of blood T cells in healthy people across ages. Primed by a sample-barcoded 5' primer and a J-beta primer mix, a second PCR proceeded for about 7 to 11 cycles. MiXCR was run by TCRdb on the 5' RACE reads, yielding one entry per CDR3 protein. Of hundreds of thousands of distinct CDR3 sequences in the sample, around 21% were seen once. The specimen sequenced was blood. The receptor source for this set is a man in his 70s in good health.

The V gene is TRBV28, the J gene TRBJ2-5; D assignment may be TRBD1 or TRBD2 (5 bases each). The germline CDR1 and CDR2 sequences are MDHEN and SYDVKM. The CDR3 is made up of 14 amino acids. Between the trimmed V and J ends, which lost 5 bases and 3 bases, there was a span of 13 bases. The CDR3 protein is CASSQPEDKETQYF. The CDR3 coding sequence is TGTGCCAGCAGTCAGCCGGAGGACAAAGAGACCCAGTACTTC.

The V call is TRBV20-1, the J call TRBJ2-5, with TRBD2 matching over 14 bases. TRBJ2-1 explains the end of the DNA better; the J call may be wrong. CDR1 is DFQATT, CDR2 SNEGSKA, per germline (reference sequence). The CDR3 consists of 14 residues. The CDR3 spells CSAKTSGRAREQFF. The DNA for the CDR3 is TGCAGTGCCAAGACTAGCGGGAGGGCTCGTGAGCAGTTCTTC.

The rearrangement joins TRBV7-9 to TRBJ1-1; the D gene is possibly TRBD1 (5 bases). Germline loops: CDR1 SEHNR, CDR2 FQNEAQ (reference sequence). Between the trimmed V and J ends, which lost 5 bases and 10 bases, there was a span of 17 bases. The CDR3 spans 13 residues. This chain's CDR3 is CASSEAQGKTAFF. Here the CDR3 DNA reads TGTGCCAGCAGCGAGGCCCAGGGCAAGACAGCTTTCTTT. Combining the CDR3 with reference TRBV7-9 and TRBJ1-1 gives the whole variable domain DTGVSQNPRHKITKRGQNVTFRCDPISEHNRLYWYRQTLGQGPEFLTYFQNEAQLEKSRLLSDRFSAERPKGSFSTLEIQRTEQGDSAMYLCASSEAQGKTAFFGQGTRLTVV.

V and J are TRBV4-1 and TRBJ2-4, with 8 nucleotides matching TRBD2. This CDR3 is built from 17 residues. Trimming at V came to 1 base and at J to 7 bases, leaving 12 bases not matched to a gene. Germline V CDR1 and CDR2: MGHRA, YSYEKL. This CDR3 is CASSQGDSGVLGNIQYF. The CDR3 DNA reads TGCGCCAGCAGCCAAGGGGATAGCGGGGTTCTGGGGAACATTCAGTACTTC.

There are a few counts of this clonotype. The chain recombines TRBV5-5 with TRBJ2-7, with 11 bases aligning to TRBD2. This CDR3 contains 15 residues. Germline CDR1 SGHKS, CDR2 YYEKEE (reference sequence). V lost 5 bases and J lost 3; bases outside the gene matches: 7. The CDR3 is CASSHTSGSFYEQYF. For the CDR3, the DNA is TGTGCCAGCAGTCACACTAGCGGGAGTTTCTACGAGCAGTACTTC.

This clonotype was counted ten times or more. J is TRBJ2-7 and V is TRBV5-5, with unresolved D. CDR3 size: 14 residues. Germline V gene lookup returns CDR1 SGHKS and CDR2 YYEKEE (reference sequence). V lost 4 bases and J lost 0, with 11 bases in between. The chain's CDR3 is CASSREEISYEQYF. As DNA, the CDR3 is TGTGCCAGCAGCCGCGAGGAGATCTCCTACGAGCAGTACTTC. The full variable domain, in which reference TRBV5-5 and TRBJ2-7 provide the parts outside the CDR3, is DAGVTQSPTHLIKTRGQQVTLRCSPISGHKSVSWYQQVLGQGPQFIFQYYEKEERGRGNFPDRFSARQFPNYSSELNVNALLLGDSALYLCASSREEISYEQYFGPGTRLTVT.

The chain recombines TRBV4-2 with TRBJ1-1; 9 bases fit TRBD1. This CDR3 spans 15 amino acids. Looked up from germline, CDR1 is LGHNA and CDR2 is YNFKEQ. Trimming took 1 base from V and 8 from J; bases not matched to a gene: 8. The CDR3 reads CASSQGDRDIDEAFF. DNA of the CDR3: TGTGCCAGCAGCCAAGGGGACAGGGATATAGACGAAGCTTTCTTT.

This clonotype was picked up a small number of times. The junction differs from germline at one of its ends, possibly a read error. The chain has TRBV29-1 and TRBJ2-7, with TRBD1 identical over 7 bases. This CDR3 comprises 12 residues. Germline V gene lookup returns CDR1 SQVTM and CDR2 ANQGSEA. CDR3 loop: CSAKTGSYGQYF. The CDR3 DNA follows: TGCAGCGCTAAGACAGGGTCCTACGGGCAGTACTTC.

This clonotype was picked up a small number of times. The J gene is TRBJ1-1, the V gene TRBV18; 9 bases are a match to TRBD1. The CDR3 extends over 14 amino acids. With V trimmed by 1 base and J by 5 bases, 2 bases remained unmatched. From germline, CDR1 is KGHSH and CDR2 LQKENI. The CDR3: CASSPRTGETEAFF. In DNA form, the CDR3 reads TGTGCCAGCTCACCACGGACAGGGGAGACTGAAGCTTTCTTT.

This clonotype has a handful of counts. The rearrangement joins TRBV20-1 to TRBJ2-7; D is possibly TRBD1 or TRBD2 (10 bases each). Per germline, CDR1 DFQATT and CDR2 SNEGSKA (reference sequence). The V and J ends lost 4 bases and 7 bases respectively, with 29 bases between them. This CDR3 is 17 amino acids long. The CDR3 sequence: CSATGTGVASGSYEQYF. Written as DNA, the CDR3 is TGCAGTGCTACCGGGACAGGGGTGGCTAGCGGGAGCTATGAGCAGTACTTC.

This clonotype was found a few times. V usage is TRBV25-1 and J usage is TRBJ1-4; 9 bases map to TRBD1. Germline V gives CDR1 MGHDK, CDR2 SYGVNS. The V and J ends lost 5 bases and 5 bases, in that order; junction bases with no gene match: 6. CDR3 length equals 15 residues. The CDR3 loop is CASSLRGTGNEKLFF. The CDR3 bases are TGTGCCAGCAGTCTGAGAGGGACAGGGAATGAAAAACTGTTTTTT.

V is TRBV20-1 and J is TRBJ1-3; a weak D match, TRBD1 (5 bases). CDR1 is DFQATT and CDR2 is SNEGSKA in the germline V gene (reference sequence). CDR3 length equals 14 residues. V lost 0 bases, J lost 2 bases, and 8 bases lay in between. CDR3 sequence: CSARDSGPGNTIYF. Written as DNA, the CDR3 is TGCAGTGCTAGAGATTCAGGGCCTGGAAACACCATATATTTT.

This clonotype was seen only a few times. This chain joins TRBV6-1 and TRBJ2-5; D not resolved. The tail of the sequence fits TRBJ2-1 better, so the J call may be wrong. Germline V lookup: CDR1 MNHNS, CDR2 SASEGT. This CDR3 is built from 12 residues. For the CDR3, the DNA is TGTGCCAGCAGCGTAAGGTTGGGTGAGCAGTTCTTC. Translated, it gives CASSVRLGEQFF.

This clonotype appeared many times. V and J are TRBV5-1 and TRBJ2-2; either TRBD1 or TRBD2 may fit D (6 bases each). From germline, CDR1 is SGHRS and CDR2 YFSETQ. Trimming took off 3 bases at V and 3 bases at J, with 9 bases between the two ends. The CDR3 runs 14 residues. DNA for the CDR3: TGCGCCAGCAGCTCGAGGGGGGACACCGGGGAGCTGTTTTTT. This codes for CASSSRGDTGELFF.

This clonotype occurred many times. The J gene is TRBJ2-7, the V gene TRBV29-1; 7 bases are a match to TRBD1. Germline-derived CDR1 and CDR2 are SQVTM and ANQGSEA. With V trimmed by 6 bases and J by 6 bases, 5 bases remained unmatched. This CDR3 comprises 11 residues. DNA for the CDR3: TGCAGCGTGGTGACAGGGATCGAGCAGTACTTC. Translation: CSVVTGIEQYF.

This clonotype appeared a few times. The missing conserved phenylalanine or tryptophan at the end of this CDR3 makes a read error likely. V gene TRBV7-9 combines with J gene TRBJ1-2; 9 bases are shared with TRBD1. The CDR3 has 14 residues. The germline V gene encodes CDR1 SEHNR and CDR2 FQNEAQ (reference sequence). After removal of 5 bases from V and 3 bases from J, the junction contained 4 bases not matched to a gene. The CDR3 spells CASSPRDRDYGYTL. The CDR3 nucleotides are TGTGCCAGCAGCCCCCGGGACAGGGACTATGGCTACACCCTC.

The gene calls are TRBV12-3 or TRBV12-4 and TRBJ1-2; D may be TRBD1 (5 bases). This CDR3 has 15 residues. Trimming left V 5 bases short and J 0 bases short, with 13 bases between. The CDR3 is CASSPGTHPNYGYTF. In DNA, the CDR3 is TGTGCCAGCAGTCCCGGGACCCACCCTAACTATGGCTACACCTTC.